This TCR beta chain was sequenced in a study of T cell responses to AZD1222 COVID-19 vaccine. TCRdb's copy holds only in-frame clones and misses some; the assay was immunoSEQ multiplex PCR. The sample contains 110,000 or so clones, about 86% of which appear only once. V was pared by 2 bases and J by 4 bases, with 12 bases between. Germline CDR1 GTSNPN, CDR2 SVGIG (reference sequence). CDR3 size: 14 residues. The receptor comes from an adult who received the AZD1222 COVID-19 vaccine. V gene TRBV30 combines with J gene TRBJ1-5, with a tentative D call TRBD1 (6 bases). The sample consisted of peripheral blood, taken 28 days after the second AZD1222 dose. DNA of the CDR3: TGTGCCTGGAGTACGGGGGCAGGGAATCAGCCCCAGCATTTT. Translating it yields CAWSTGAGNQPQHF.